One sample yielded the 21 T cell receptor beta chains listed below, sequenced in a study of blood T cell repertoires in COVID-19. The table came from immunoSEQ multiplex PCR; TCRdb's copy has only in-frame clones and leaves some out. The sample lists fewer than 250,000 clones, roughly 80% occurring once. The sequenced material came from peripheral blood. The source of these receptors is a woman aged 45-59 years with acute or convalescent COVID-19.

The V gene is TRBV24-1, the J gene TRBJ1-2; D may be TRBD1 (6 bases). The CDR3 spans 14 residues. Germline V gene sequence: CDR1 KGHDR, CDR2 SFDVKD. Trimming took 5 bases from V and 8 from J, leaving 17 bases between them. The CDR3 DNA reads TGTGCCACCAGTGGGACCGAACAGGGACGGGGCTACACCTTC. It yields the protein CATSGTEQGRGYTF.

The CDR3: CASSSTGTVQETQYF. DNA of the CDR3: TGTGCCAGCAGCTCCACAGGCACGGTGCAAGAGACCCAGTACTTC. The rearrangement links TRBV7-2 to TRBJ2-5; maybe TRBD1 (5 bases). Germline CDR1 and CDR2: SGHTA and FQGNSA. This CDR3 region has 15 residues. The V end was cut by 4 bases, the J end by 2 bases, with 14 bases between.

The CDR3 sequence: CASSVNQGGYTF. CDR3 bases: TGTGCCAGCAGCGTAAATCAGGGAGGCTACACCTTC. The chain carries TRBV9 and TRBJ1-2; D may be TRBD1 (5 bases). V shed 1 base and J shed 8 bases, with 9 bases lying between them. The germline gives CDR1 SGDLS, CDR2 YYNGEE. This CDR3 comprises 12 residues.

The chain has TRBV19 and TRBJ1-1, with 7 bases lining up with TRBD1. The CDR3 extends over 13 amino acids. The V gene's germline CDR1 is LNHDA and CDR2 SQIVND (reference sequence). J was trimmed by 1 base and V by 7 bases; bases with no gene match: 3. CDR3 DNA sequence: TGTGCCAGTACCTCAGGGGGGAACACTGAAGCTTTCTTT. Protein product: CASTSGGNTEAFF.

The rearrangement links TRBV27 to TRBJ2-3, with a weak D call TRBD2 (6 bases). The CDR3 is 15 residues long. V was shortened by 6 bases and J by 1 base, with 14 bases between the two germline ends. The germline CDR1 and CDR2 sequences are MNHEY and SMNVEV (reference sequence). This CDR3 reads CASSSPGVGTDTQYF. The CDR3 nucleotides are TGTGCCAGCAGCTCCCCGGGGGTTGGCACAGATACGCAGTATTTT.

The chain combines TRBV6-6 with TRBJ2-1; the match to TRBD2 covers 9 bases. This CDR3 contains 16 residues. Germline CDR1 and CDR2: MNHNY and SVGAGI (reference sequence). The trim removed 5 bases at V and 0 bases at J, leaving 5 bases unmatched. CDR3 coding DNA: TGTGCCAGCAGTCTTAGCGGGGGTTCCTCCTACAATGAGCAGTTCTTC. Translated: CASSLSGGSSYNEQFF.

The chain couples TRBV5-1 to TRBJ1-4; D ambiguous. This CDR3 comprises 14 residues. Germline loops: CDR1 SGHRS, CDR2 YFSETQ. Trimming cost V 4 bases and J 7 bases, with 14 bases left between them. The CDR3 coding sequence is TGCGCCAGCAGCCCCCAGGTTCTGGGTGAAAAACTGTTTTTT. Protein sequence: CASSPQVLGEKLFF. Supplemented by reference TRBV5-1 and TRBJ1-4, the full variable domain reads KAGVTQTPRYLIKTRGQQVTLSCSPISGHRSVSWYQQTPGQGLQFLFEYFSETQRNKGNFPGRFSGRQFSNSRSEMNVSTLELGDSALYLCASSPQVLGEKLFFGSGTQLSVL.

The J gene is TRBJ2-3, the V gene TRBV15; D may be TRBD2 (7 bases). There are 15 residues in the CDR3. V was cut by 6 bases and J by 0 bases, with 13 bases left in between. Looked up from germline, CDR1 is LNHNV and CDR2 is YYDKDF (reference sequence). Written as DNA, the CDR3 is TGTGCCACCAGAGGGGGGCGGGGGAGCACAGATACGCAGTATTTT. It yields the protein CATRGGRGSTDTQYF.

The chain uses TRBV19 and TRBJ1-4, with TRBD1 matching over 9 bases. From germline, CDR1 is LNHDA and CDR2 SQIVND (reference sequence). This CDR3 region has 14 residues. The junction had 9 bases not matched to a gene; V was cut back by 6 bases and J by 10 bases. The CDR3 nucleotides are TGTGCCAGTAGCGCACAGGGGGCTGGCCCAAAACTGTTTTTT. It codes for CASSAQGAGPKLFF.

The CDR3 region is CAWSVEPDNEQFF. CDR3 in DNA: TGTGCCTGGAGTGTAGAGCCGGACAATGAGCAGTTCTTC. V usage is TRBV30 and J usage is TRBJ2-1, with D unclear. Looked up from germline, CDR1 is GTSNPN and CDR2 is SVGIG (reference sequence). The germline V and J ends were trimmed by 0 bases and 5 bases, with 8 bases remaining between them. The CDR3 loop spans 13 amino acids.

The rearrangement uses TRBV11-2 and TRBJ1-1, with D uncertain. Trimming removed 5 bases at V and 11 bases at J, with 6 bases between. CDR1 is SGHAT, CDR2 FQNNGV, per germline. The CDR3 is 9 amino acids. The CDR3 reads CASSPRAFF. Here the CDR3 DNA reads TGTGCCAGCAGCCCCAGGGCTTTCTTT.

The V call is TRBV6-5, the J call TRBJ1-6; 8 positions agree with TRBD1. The CDR3 sequence is 15 residues long. V shed 8 bases, J shed 7 bases, and the junction held 10 bases outside the gene matches. Germline CDR1 and CDR2: MNHEY and SVGAGI. The CDR3 here is CASRDRGWANSPLHF. The CDR3 bases are TGTGCCAGCCGAGACAGGGGATGGGCAAATTCACCCCTCCACTTT.

V gene TRBV7-9 combines with J gene TRBJ2-3, with D maybe TRBD1 (5 bases). The V end lost 1 base, the J end lost 6 bases, and 11 bases lay between the germline ends. CDR1 and CDR2 from the germline V gene are SEHNR and FQNEAQ (reference sequence). This CDR3 has 14 residues. The CDR3 sequence is CASSLDAGPDTQYF. The DNA for the CDR3 is TGTGCCAGCAGCTTAGATGCAGGGCCCGATACGCAGTATTTT.

The chain couples TRBV11-2 to TRBJ2-5; TRBD1 matches at 9 bases. The germline gives CDR1 SGHAT, CDR2 FQNNGV. Trimming removed 5 bases from V and 6 bases from J; junction bases left unmatched: 10. The CDR3 runs 15 residues. The CDR3 DNA reads as TGTGCCAGCAGCACCCCCGGGACAGGGTTGCAGACCCAGTACTTC. Translated: CASSTPGTGLQTQYF. Complete variable domain (other parts from reference TRBV11-2 and TRBJ2-5): EAGVAQSPRYKIIEKRQSVAFWCNPISGHATLYWYQQILGQGPKLLIQFQNNGVVDDSQLPKDRFSAERLKGVDSTLKIQPAKLEDSAVYLCASSTPGTGLQTQYFGPGTRLLVL.

Comment on this clone: One junction end does not reproduce the germline sequence, and a read error may be involved. The DNA of the CDR3 is TGCGCCAGCAGGTTGGGGACTACCCCGAACACCGGGGAGCTGTTTTTT. Its translation: CASRLGTTPNTGELFF. The genes are TRBV5-1 and TRBJ2-2; 7 bases agree with TRBD2. Germline assignment: CDR1 SGHRS and CDR2 YFSETQ. This CDR3 has 16 amino acids.

V is TRBV27 and J is TRBJ2-7, with TRBD2 matching 12 bases. J gave up 6 bases and V 5 bases, and 2 bases lay outside the gene matches. There are 13 residues in the CDR3. Per germline, CDR1 MNHEY and CDR2 SMNVEV (reference sequence). The CDR3 protein is CASSLAGGAEQYF. CDR3 nucleotide sequence: TGTGCCAGCAGTCTAGCGGGAGGGGCCGAGCAGTACTTC.

The V call is TRBV6-2 or TRBV6-3, the J call TRBJ2-7, with D possibly matching TRBD2 (5 bases). The germline CDR1 and CDR2 sequences are MNHEY and SVGEGT. V lost 2 bases and J lost 3, with 17 bases in between. The CDR3 runs to 16 residues. CDR3 sequence (DNA): TGTGCCAGCAGTTACGGCCCTACCGGGGTTTTCTACGAGCAGTACTTC. Amino acids: CASSYGPTGVFYEQYF.

The rearrangement joins TRBV6-1 to TRBJ2-1; D unresolved. Germline assignment: CDR1 MNHNS and CDR2 SASEGT. The V end lost 2 bases, the J end lost 9 bases, and 11 bases lay between the germline ends. The CDR3 runs to 13 residues. The DNA for the CDR3 is TGTGCCAGCAGTGAAACGATAAGGAGTGAGCAGTTCTTC. Its protein product is CASSETIRSEQFF.

The genes are TRBV4-3 and TRBJ2-3; 10 bases map to TRBD2. In germline, CDR1 is LGHNA, CDR2 YSLEER. The CDR3 is made up of 18 amino acids. The V gene end was trimmed by 3 bases and the J gene end by 6 bases; junction bases not matched to a gene: 15. CDR3 sequence: CASSQDYISGRIGDTQYF. CDR3 sequence (DNA): TGCGCCAGCAGCCAGGACTACATTAGCGGGAGGATTGGTGATACGCAGTATTTT.

The rearrangement links TRBV7-2 to TRBJ2-7, with D perhaps TRBD2 (6 bases). From germline, CDR1 is SGHTA and CDR2 FQGNSA. V dropped 5 bases and J dropped 3 bases, with 11 bases sitting between them. The CDR3 runs 13 residues. The CDR3 is CASSLRRGYEQYF. The CDR3 DNA reads TGTGCCAGCAGCCTGAGGAGGGGCTACGAGCAGTACTTC.

This sequence joins TRBV27 and TRBJ2-7; D gene uncertain. V dropped 3 bases and J dropped 2 bases, with 20 bases sitting between them. The CDR3 covers 17 residues. CDR1 is MNHEY, CDR2 SMNVEV, per germline (reference sequence). DNA of the CDR3: TGTGCCAGCAGTTTTCTTCGGGTTAATTATCTCCCCTACGAGCAGTACTTC. Translating gives CASSFLRVNYLPYEQYF.